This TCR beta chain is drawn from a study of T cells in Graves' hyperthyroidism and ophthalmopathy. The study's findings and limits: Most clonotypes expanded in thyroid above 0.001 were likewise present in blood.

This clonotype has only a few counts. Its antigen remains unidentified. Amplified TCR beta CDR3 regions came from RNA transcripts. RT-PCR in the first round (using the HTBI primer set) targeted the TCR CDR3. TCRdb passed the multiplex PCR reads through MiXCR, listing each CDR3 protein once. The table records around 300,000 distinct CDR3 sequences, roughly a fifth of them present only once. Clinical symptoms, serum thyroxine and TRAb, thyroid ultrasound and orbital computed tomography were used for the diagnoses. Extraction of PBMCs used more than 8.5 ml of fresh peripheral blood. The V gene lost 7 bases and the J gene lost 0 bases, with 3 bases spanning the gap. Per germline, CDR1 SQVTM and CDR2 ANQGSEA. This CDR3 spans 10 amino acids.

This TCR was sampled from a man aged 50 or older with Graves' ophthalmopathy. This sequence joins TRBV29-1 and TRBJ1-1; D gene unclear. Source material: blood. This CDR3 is CSGMNTEAFF. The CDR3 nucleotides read TGCAGCGGAATGAACACTGAAGCTTTCTTT.